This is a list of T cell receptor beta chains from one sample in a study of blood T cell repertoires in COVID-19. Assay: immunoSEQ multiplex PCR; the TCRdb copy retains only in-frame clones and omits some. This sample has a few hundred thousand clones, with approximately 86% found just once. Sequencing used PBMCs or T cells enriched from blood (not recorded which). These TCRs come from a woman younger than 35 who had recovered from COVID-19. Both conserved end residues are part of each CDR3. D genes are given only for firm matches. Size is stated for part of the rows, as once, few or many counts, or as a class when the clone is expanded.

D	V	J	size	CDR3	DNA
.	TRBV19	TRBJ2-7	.	CASSIQGRGEQYF	TGTGCCAGTAGTATACAGGGTAGAGGCGAGCAGTACTTC
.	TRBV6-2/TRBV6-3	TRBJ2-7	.	CASSLSPGSSYEQYF	TGTGCCAGCAGTTTGTCCCCCGGGAGCTCCTACGAGCAGTACTTC
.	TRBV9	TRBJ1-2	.	CASSAPTYYGYTF	TGTGCCAGCAGCGCCCCGACATACTATGGCTACACCTTC
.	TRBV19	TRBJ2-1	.	CASSITQGGLNEQFF	TGTGCCAGTAGTATAACCCAGGGAGGCCTCAATGAGCAGTTCTTC
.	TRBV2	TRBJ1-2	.	CASSEFQENYGYTF	TGTGCCAGCAGTGAATTCCAGGAAAACTATGGCTACACCTTC
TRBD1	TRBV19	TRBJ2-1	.	CASSRNTDRVYNEQFF	TGTGCCAGTAGTAGGAATACGGACAGGGTTTACAATGAGCAGTTCTTC
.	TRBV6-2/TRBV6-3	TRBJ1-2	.	CASSAGLGGYTF	TGTGCCAGCAGTGCGGGTCTCGGGGGCTACACCTTC
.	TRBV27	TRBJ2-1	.	CASSLVPDEQFF	TGTGCCAGCAGTTTAGTGCCGGATGAGCAGTTCTTC
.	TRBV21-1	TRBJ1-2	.	CASRRGHNYGYTF	TGTGCCAGCAGACGGGGACACAACTATGGCTACACCTTC
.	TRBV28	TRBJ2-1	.	CASSTAEGYNEQFF	TGTGCCAGCAGCACCGCTGAGGGTTACAATGAGCAGTTCTTC
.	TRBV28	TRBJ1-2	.	CASSLGGVFDGYTF	TGTGCCAGCAGTTTGGGGGGGGTTTTCGATGGCTACACCTTC
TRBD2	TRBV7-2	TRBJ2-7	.	CASSLRGLVSYEQYF	TGTGCCAGCAGCTTACGGGGACTAGTTTCCTACGAGCAGTACTTC
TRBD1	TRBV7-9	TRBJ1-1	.	CASSGGTVNTEAFF	TGTGCCAGCAGCGGAGGGACAGTGAACACTGAAGCTTTCTTT
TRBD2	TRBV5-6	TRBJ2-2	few	CASSSGGGFNTGELFF	TGTGCCAGCAGCTCCGGGGGGGGTTTTAACACCGGGGAGCTGTTTTTT
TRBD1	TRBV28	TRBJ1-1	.	CASSLQGALDTEAFF	TGTGCCAGCAGTTTACAGGGGGCGCTGGACACTGAAGCTTTCTTT
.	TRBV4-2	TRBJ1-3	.	CASSQDTGNTIYF	TGTGCCAGCAGCCAAGATACTGGAAACACCATATATTTT
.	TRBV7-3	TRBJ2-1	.	CASSGGASEYNEQFF	TGTGCCAGCAGCGGCGGCGCCTCGGAATACAATGAGCAGTTCTTC
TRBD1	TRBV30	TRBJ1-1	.	CAWSADRGLDEAFF	TGTGCCTGGAGTGCTGACAGGGGGCTAGATGAAGCTTTCTTT
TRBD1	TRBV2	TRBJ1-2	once	CASTMDRSYGYTF	TGTGCCAGCACGATGGACAGGTCGTATGGCTACACCTTC
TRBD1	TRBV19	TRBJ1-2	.	CASNDRGRDYGYTF	TGTGCCAGTAACGACAGGGGAAGGGACTATGGCTACACCTTC
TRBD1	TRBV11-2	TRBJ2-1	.	CASKGGTGQFF	TGTGCCAGCAAAGGGGGGACAGGGCAGTTCTTC
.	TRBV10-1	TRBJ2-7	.	CASSPPGINPYEQYF	TGCGCCAGCAGTCCTCCAGGGATAAACCCCTACGAGCAGTACTTC
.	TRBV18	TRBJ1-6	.	CASSPGAGENSPLHF	TGTGCCAGCTCACCGGGGGCAGGGGAAAATTCACCCCTCCACTTT
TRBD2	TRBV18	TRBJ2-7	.	CASSPGLAGGYEQYF	TGTGCCAGCTCACCCGGACTAGCGGGGGGCTACGAGCAGTACTTC
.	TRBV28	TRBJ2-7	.	CASRDSIYEQYF	TGTGCCAGCAGGGACAGCATCTACGAGCAGTACTTC
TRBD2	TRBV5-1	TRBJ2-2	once	CASRSGEGTNTGELFF	TGCGCCAGCAGGAGTGGGGAGGGGACGAACACCGGGGAGCTGTTTTTT
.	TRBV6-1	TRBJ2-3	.	CASSASLAGPGTDTQYF	TGTGCCAGCAGTGCCTCCCTCGCGGGCCCTGGCACAGATACGCAGTATTTT
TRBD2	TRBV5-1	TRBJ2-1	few	CASSSGLAGGNNEQFF	TGCGCCAGCAGCTCGGGACTAGCGGGGGGAAACAATGAGCAGTTCTTC
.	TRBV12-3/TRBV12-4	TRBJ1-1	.	CASSPHPNAEAFF	TGTGCCAGCAGTCCACACCCGAACGCTGAAGCTTTCTTT
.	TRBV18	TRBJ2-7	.	CASSFHRDSYEQYF	TGTGCCAGCTCATTTCACAGGGATTCCTACGAGCAGTACTTC
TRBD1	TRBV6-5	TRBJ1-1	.	CASSYRDRLGAFF	TGTGCCAGCAGTTACCGGGACAGATTAGGAGCTTTCTTT
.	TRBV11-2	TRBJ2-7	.	CASSLGQGLEQYF	TGTGCCAGCAGCTTAGGCCAGGGGTTGGAGCAGTACTTC
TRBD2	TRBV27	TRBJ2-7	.	CASSFGLAGGKEQYF	TGTGCCAGCAGTTTCGGACTAGCGGGAGGGAAAGAGCAGTACTTC
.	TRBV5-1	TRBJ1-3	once	CASSLQGPGNTIYF	TGCGCCAGCAGCTTGCAGGGCCCTGGAAACACCATATATTTT
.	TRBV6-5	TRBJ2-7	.	CAAKRSGGPTYEQYF	TGTGCCGCAAAAAGGTCGGGGGGCCCGACCTACGAGCAGTACTTC
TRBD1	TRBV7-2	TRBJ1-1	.	CASSLKLDRGLEAFF	TGTGCCAGCAGCTTAAAGCTGGACAGGGGGCTGGAAGCTTTCTTT
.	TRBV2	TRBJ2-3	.	CATNAMVQGGTDTQYF	TGTGCCACCAACGCAATGGTACAGGGAGGCACAGATACGCAGTATTTT
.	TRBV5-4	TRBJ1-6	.	CASSLGQSYNSPLHF	TGTGCCAGCAGCTTGGGACAGTCCTATAATTCACCCCTCCACTTT
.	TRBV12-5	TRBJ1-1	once	CASGLDLTQTGFTEAFF	TGTGCTAGTGGTTTGGACTTAACTCAAACAGGGTTCACTGAAGCTTTCTTT
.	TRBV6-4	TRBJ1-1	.	CASSQDWNTEAFF	TGTGCCAGCAGTCAGGATTGGAACACTGAAGCTTTCTTT
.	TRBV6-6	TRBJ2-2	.	CASSYNTGELFF	TGTGCCAGCAGCTATAACACCGGGGAGCTGTTTTTT
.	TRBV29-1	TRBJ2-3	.	CSVGRDTDTQYF	TGCAGCGTTGGGCGGGACACAGATACGCAGTATTTT
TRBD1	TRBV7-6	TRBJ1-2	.	CASSPRTGGVLGYGYTF	TGTGCCAGCAGCCCTCGGACAGGGGGCGTCTTAGGTTATGGCTACACCTTC
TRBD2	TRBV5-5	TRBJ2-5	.	CASSFRLTGRGETQYF	TGTGCCAGCAGCTTTCGGCTGACGGGGAGGGGAGAGACCCAGTACTTC
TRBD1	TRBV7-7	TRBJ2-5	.	CASSQGQGAMSETQYF	TGTGCCAGCAGCCAAGGACAGGGGGCGATGAGTGAGACCCAGTACTTC